These 10 T cell receptor beta chains share one sample of origin, sequenced in a study of shared clonotypes between healthy human individuals. Assay: immunoSEQ multiplex PCR; the TCRdb copy retains only in-frame clones and omits some. The data show about 1.1 million clones, with roughly 80% seen just once and 0.89% held by the top ten. Sequencing was performed on memory CD4+ T cells from PBMCs. Subset noted: CD45RA-negative fraction. The receptors derive from a man aged 18 to 35 in good health. Some clones in this sample may be carry-over from other donors' samples.

The chain's CDR3 is CSVESGTSPDTQYF. The CDR3 bases are TGCAGCGTTGAATCTGGGACAAGCCCCGATACGCAGTATTTT. The gene calls are TRBV29-1 and TRBJ2-3; possibly TRBD1 for D (6 bases). Germline V gives CDR1 SQVTM, CDR2 ANQGSEA. The CDR3 length is 14 residues. Trimming pared 2 bases from V and 6 bases from J, leaving 15 bases between.

This clone has at least ten counts. The chain combines TRBV5-1 with TRBJ1-2; TRBD1 matches at 7 bases. The germline V gene encodes CDR1 SGHRS and CDR2 YFSETQ. V was pared by 5 bases and J by 1 base, with 8 bases of the junction left unmatched. This CDR3 has 15 amino acids. The chain's CDR3 is CASREEGTDNYGYTF. The CDR3 DNA follows: TGCGCCAGCAGGGAGGAGGGGACAGATAACTATGGCTACACCTTC.

This rearrangement joins TRBV15 to TRBJ1-2; D remains ambiguous. V was shortened by 4 bases and J by 4 bases, with 19 bases between the two germline ends. This CDR3 is built from 16 residues. CDR1 is LNHNV, CDR2 YYDKDF, per germline (reference sequence). CDR3 nucleotides: TGTGCCACCAGCATGACGTCTGGACGGACCTTCTATGGCTACACCTTC. Its protein is CATSMTSGRTFYGYTF.

The chain links TRBV27 to TRBJ2-3; 9 positions agree with TRBD2. The germline CDR1 and CDR2 sequences are MNHEY and SMNVEV (reference sequence). V dropped 6 bases and J dropped 0; count of bases not matched to a gene: 10. The CDR3 runs 17 residues. CDR3 protein: CASRWGSGGLSTDTQYF. The CDR3 coding sequence is TGTGCCAGCAGGTGGGGTAGCGGGGGCCTTAGCACAGATACGCAGTATTTT.

DNA for the CDR3: TGTGCCAGCAGTTCCGACGCCCGGCTGATGAACACTGAAGCTTTCTTT. As protein: CASSSDARLMNTEAFF. This chain uses TRBV28 with TRBJ1-1; D unresolved. The CDR3 is 16 residues long. V lost 4 bases and J 0 bases, leaving 15 bases between the germline ends. Germline values: CDR1 MDHEN, CDR2 SYDVKM.

V gene TRBV10-1 combines with J gene TRBJ2-7; D not certain. V gave up 3 bases and J gave up 7 bases, with 7 bases separating them. CDR1 is WNHNN and CDR2 is SYGVQD in the germline V gene (reference sequence). This CDR3 spans 11 amino acids. The CDR3, as DNA: TGCGCCAGCAGTGATTTCGGAGAGCAGTACTTC. It yields the protein CASSDFGEQYF.

The chain recombines TRBV9 with TRBJ2-1; D may correspond to TRBD1 or TRBD2 (6 bases each). V gave up 3 bases and J gave up 3 bases, with 13 bases separating them. This CDR3 has 15 residues. Per germline, CDR1 SGDLS and CDR2 YYNGEE. CDR3 protein: CASSAEGGVYNEQFF. In DNA form, the CDR3 reads TGTGCCAGCAGCGCCGAGGGGGGAGTCTACAATGAGCAGTTCTTC.

V is TRBV6-1 and J is TRBJ2-2, with 7 bases that match TRBD2. V was clipped by 4 bases and J by 5 bases; unmatched bases: 7. From germline, CDR1 is MNHNS and CDR2 SASEGT. This CDR3 has 15 residues. The CDR3 loop reads CASSAGGLVTGELFF. The CDR3 DNA follows: TGTGCCAGCAGTGCGGGGGGTCTTGTTACCGGGGAGCTGTTTTTT.

This chain joins TRBV10-3 and TRBJ2-1; the match to TRBD2 covers 7 bases. Trimming cost V 5 bases and J 6 bases; bases outside gene matches: 28. CDR1 and CDR2 from the germline V gene are ENHRY and SYGVKD. The CDR3 length is 21 residues. The CDR3 is CAISKLRGSTIDSHYSNEQFF. CDR3 nucleotides: TGTGCCATCAGTAAATTACGCGGGAGCACCATTGATTCCCATTATAGCAATGAGCAGTTCTTC.

The V gene is TRBV5-1, the J gene TRBJ2-5, with TRBD1 identical over 8 bases. The germline CDR1 and CDR2 sequences are SGHRS and YFSETQ. This CDR3 has 14 amino acids. J was trimmed by 5 bases and V by 9 bases; bases with no gene match: 12. In DNA form, the CDR3 reads TGCGCCACCTCGAAAGGACAGGGCCAGGAGACCCAGTACTTC. Translated: CATSKGQGQETQYF. The variable domain in full, completed from reference TRBV5-1 and TRBJ2-5, reads KAGVTQTPRYLIKTRGQQVTLSCSPISGHRSVSWYQQTPGQGLQFLFEYFSETQRNKGNFPGRFSGRQFSNSRSEMNVSTLELGDSALYLCATSKGQGQETQYFGPGTRLLVL.